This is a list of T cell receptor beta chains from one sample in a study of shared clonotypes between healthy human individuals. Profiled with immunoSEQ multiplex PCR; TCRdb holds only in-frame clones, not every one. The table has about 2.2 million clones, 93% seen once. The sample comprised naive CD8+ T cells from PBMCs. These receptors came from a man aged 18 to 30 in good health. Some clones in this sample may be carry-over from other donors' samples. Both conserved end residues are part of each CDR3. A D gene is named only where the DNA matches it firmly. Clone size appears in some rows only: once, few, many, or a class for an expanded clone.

CDR3 DNA: TGTGCCAGCAGCTTGGGGGGAAACAAACGCGCAGGGACCCCCTACAATGAGCAGTTCTTC; CDR3 protein: CASSLGGNKRAGTPYNEQFF; D gene: -; clone size: -; J gene: TRBJ2-1; V gene: TRBV7-6
CDR3 DNA: TGTGCCAGCAGCCTCGGGACAGGGAGCTCCTACGAGCAGTACTTC; CDR3 protein: CASSLGTGSSYEQYF; D gene: TRBD1; clone size: -; J gene: TRBJ2-7; V gene: TRBV9
CDR3 DNA: TGTGCCAGCAGCTCGGGACGGACCTACGAGCAGTACTTC; CDR3 protein: CASSSGRTYEQYF; D gene: -; clone size: -; J gene: TRBJ2-7; V gene: TRBV11-3
CDR3 DNA: TGTGCCAGTCGGACGGGGCGCATCTATGGCTACACCTTC; CDR3 protein: CASRTGRIYGYTF; D gene: -; clone size: -; J gene: TRBJ1-2; V gene: TRBV6-5
CDR3 DNA: TGTGCCAGCAGTTTATTTGCCCATGACTCAGATACGCAGTATTTT; CDR3 protein: CASSLFAHDSDTQYF; D gene: -; clone size: -; J gene: TRBJ2-3; V gene: TRBV27
CDR3 DNA: TGTGCCAGCAGCCCGACGGGACTAGCGGGTTCCTACGAGCAGTACTTC; CDR3 protein: CASSPTGLAGSYEQYF; D gene: TRBD2; clone size: -; J gene: TRBJ2-7; V gene: TRBV9
CDR3 DNA: TGTGCCAGCAGCCAAGACCGGGTCCTTAATGAAAAACTGTTTTTT; CDR3 protein: CASSQDRVLNEKLFF; D gene: -; clone size: once; J gene: TRBJ1-4; V gene: TRBV4-2
CDR3 DNA: TGTGCCAGCAGTTCCGGGACTAGCGGGCAAGAGACCCAGTACTTC; CDR3 protein: CASSSGTSGQETQYF; D gene: TRBD2; clone size: -; J gene: TRBJ2-5; V gene: TRBV6-5
CDR3 DNA: TGTGCCAGTAGTATAGAGGACGGACTACTCTACGAGCAGTACTTC; CDR3 protein: CASSIEDGLLYEQYF; D gene: -; clone size: -; J gene: TRBJ2-7; V gene: TRBV19
CDR3 DNA: TGTGCCAGCAGTTCCTTTGGTACTGAAGCTTTCTTT; CDR3 protein: CASSSFGTEAFF; D gene: -; clone size: once; J gene: TRBJ1-1; V gene: TRBV27
CDR3 DNA: TGCGCCAGCAGCCAAGGCAGGGACAGGGGGGTCACTGAAGCTTTCTTT; CDR3 protein: CASSQGRDRGVTEAFF; D gene: TRBD1; clone size: -; J gene: TRBJ1-1; V gene: TRBV4-1
CDR3 DNA: TGTGCCAGCAGGGGTCGAGTTTGGGGGACAGATACGCAGTATTTT; CDR3 protein: CASRGRVWGTDTQYF; D gene: -; clone size: -; J gene: TRBJ2-3; V gene: TRBV27
CDR3 DNA: TGTGCCAGCAGCCCCGGGACAGGGTTGACCGGGGAGCTGTTTTTT; CDR3 protein: CASSPGTGLTGELFF; D gene: TRBD1; clone size: -; J gene: TRBJ2-2; V gene: TRBV11-2
CDR3 DNA: TGTGCCAGCAGCCCTGCCCTAGCGGGAGAGTACAATGAGCAGTTCTTC; CDR3 protein: CASSPALAGEYNEQFF; D gene: TRBD2; clone size: -; J gene: TRBJ2-1; V gene: TRBV9
CDR3 DNA: TGTGCCAGCAGTTTCGGTAATCAGCCCCAGCATTTT; CDR3 protein: CASSFGNQPQHF; D gene: -; clone size: -; J gene: TRBJ1-5; V gene: TRBV27
CDR3 DNA: TGTGCCAGCAGCCAGTTCCGGGACCGCCAAGAGACCCAGTACTTC; CDR3 protein: CASSQFRDRQETQYF; D gene: -; clone size: once; J gene: TRBJ2-5; V gene: TRBV14
CDR3 DNA: TGTGCCAGCAGCTTAAATAGGATGGGACTACCAAGCACAGATACGCAGTATTTT; CDR3 protein: CASSLNRMGLPSTDTQYF; D gene: TRBD2; clone size: -; J gene: TRBJ2-3; V gene: TRBV7-9
CDR3 DNA: TGTGCCAGCAGCTCTTCTGTCGTTAGCGGGAGCGGGGAGACCCAGTACTTC; CDR3 protein: CASSSSVVSGSGETQYF; D gene: TRBD2; clone size: -; J gene: TRBJ2-5; V gene: TRBV7-2
CDR3 DNA: TGTGCCAGTAGTAGTCAAGGGGCAGGGGCCAACGTCCTGACTTTC; CDR3 protein: CASSSQGAGANVLTF; D gene: -; clone size: -; J gene: TRBJ2-6; V gene: TRBV19
CDR3 DNA: TGTGCCAGCAGCCATCTTCCGGGACAGTCATACTACGAGCAGTACTTC; CDR3 protein: CASSHLPGQSYYEQYF; D gene: TRBD1; clone size: -; J gene: TRBJ2-7; V gene: TRBV28
CDR3 DNA: TGTGCCACCGACCCGGGAGAGGCATGGGCAGATACGCAGTATTTT; CDR3 protein: CATDPGEAWADTQYF; D gene: -; clone size: -; J gene: TRBJ2-3; V gene: TRBV6-1
CDR3 DNA: TGTGCCAGCAGCCCGGGGGGGGCTCAGGATCAGCCCCAGCATTTT; CDR3 protein: CASSPGGAQDQPQHF; D gene: -; clone size: -; J gene: TRBJ1-5; V gene: TRBV9
CDR3 DNA: TGTGCCAGAGGGACAGGGTCGAACACTGAAGCTTTCTTT; CDR3 protein: CARGTGSNTEAFF; D gene: -; clone size: -; J gene: TRBJ1-1; V gene: TRBV21-1
CDR3 DNA: TGTGCCAGCAGCGGGATGACTAGCGGGAGTGCGGGTGAGCAGTTCTTC; CDR3 protein: CASSGMTSGSAGEQFF; D gene: TRBD2; clone size: -; J gene: TRBJ2-1; V gene: TRBV11-2
CDR3 DNA: TGCGCCAGCAGCCAAACACAGGGGGCCTCGGGCGAGCAGTACTTC; CDR3 protein: CASSQTQGASGEQYF; D gene: TRBD1; clone size: -; J gene: TRBJ2-7; V gene: TRBV4-1
CDR3 DNA: TGTGCCAGCCGGGACAGGGGGGGCGAAAAACTGTTTTTT; CDR3 protein: CASRDRGGEKLFF; D gene: TRBD1; clone size: -; J gene: TRBJ1-4; V gene: TRBV6-1
CDR3 DNA: TGTGCCAGTAGCCCAGATGCAGGTTTTGGGGGCCTTGAAGCTTTCTTT; CDR3 protein: CASSPDAGFGGLEAFF; D gene: -; clone size: -; J gene: TRBJ1-1; V gene: TRBV19
CDR3 DNA: TGCAGCGTTAAGTGGACCCGGTCACCCCTCCACTTT; CDR3 protein: CSVKWTRSPLHF; D gene: -; clone size: -; J gene: TRBJ1-6; V gene: TRBV29-1
CDR3 DNA: TGCAGCGTTGAAAAGACAGGGGGCAATGAGCAGTTCTTC; CDR3 protein: CSVEKTGGNEQFF; D gene: TRBD1; clone size: -; J gene: TRBJ2-1; V gene: TRBV29-1
CDR3 DNA: TGTGCCAGCAGTCATAGCCATCGCCGGGGGGAAAAACTGTTTTTT; CDR3 protein: CASSHSHRRGEKLFF; D gene: -; clone size: -; J gene: TRBJ1-4; V gene: TRBV28
CDR3 DNA: TGTGCCAGCAGCCCCCGGAGTGCAGGGGAGGAGACCCAGTACTTC; CDR3 protein: CASSPRSAGEETQYF; D gene: -; clone size: -; J gene: TRBJ2-5; V gene: TRBV4-2
CDR3 DNA: TGTGCCAGCAGCGTAGGGCCGGCAGTGTCTGAAGAGCAGTACTTC; CDR3 protein: CASSVGPAVSEEQYF; D gene: -; clone size: -; J gene: TRBJ2-7; V gene: TRBV9
CDR3 DNA: TGTGCCAGTAGTACCGGACAGGGCCCCTACGAGCAGTACTTC; CDR3 protein: CASSTGQGPYEQYF; D gene: TRBD1; clone size: -; J gene: TRBJ2-7; V gene: TRBV19
CDR3 DNA: TGTGCCAGCAGTGACAATGGGGGCTCCGGGGAGCTGTTTTTT; CDR3 protein: CASSDNGGSGELFF; D gene: -; clone size: -; J gene: TRBJ2-2; V gene: TRBV2
CDR3 DNA: TGTGCCAGCAGTGATCGATTGGAGCAAGAGACCCAGTACTTC; CDR3 protein: CASSDRLEQETQYF; D gene: -; clone size: -; J gene: TRBJ2-5; V gene: TRBV27
CDR3 DNA: TGTGCCAGCAGCCTAGGACGGAACACTGAAGCTTTCTTT; CDR3 protein: CASSLGRNTEAFF; D gene: -; clone size: -; J gene: TRBJ1-1; V gene: TRBV6-5
CDR3 DNA: TGTGCCAGCAGAAGCGGGGACGGGGAGCTGTTTTTT; CDR3 protein: CASRSGDGELFF; D gene: TRBD2; clone size: -; J gene: TRBJ2-2; V gene: TRBV7-9
CDR3 DNA: TGTGCCAGCAGCACCCGACCGGGACAGGGGGCTTCCCAGGGACCAGATACGCAGTATTTT; CDR3 protein: CASSTRPGQGASQGPDTQYF; D gene: TRBD1; clone size: once; J gene: TRBJ2-3; V gene: TRBV7-8
CDR3 DNA: TGCGCCAGCAGCCTAGGCCAACCAGGTGAGCAGTTCTTC; CDR3 protein: CASSLGQPGEQFF; D gene: -; clone size: -; J gene: TRBJ2-1; V gene: TRBV5-1
CDR3 DNA: TGTGCCAGCAGTGACGGCACTGAAGCTTTCTTT; CDR3 protein: CASSDGTEAFF; D gene: -; clone size: -; J gene: TRBJ1-1; V gene: TRBV6-4
CDR3 DNA: TGTGCCAGCAGCTACGAAAATGTACAGGGCTACAATGAGCAGTTCTTC; CDR3 protein: CASSYENVQGYNEQFF; D gene: -; clone size: -; J gene: TRBJ2-1; V gene: TRBV6-6
CDR3 DNA: TGTGCCAGCAGTTTGAGGTGGGCCAACTCTGGGGCCAACGTCCTGACTTTC; CDR3 protein: CASSLRWANSGANVLTF; D gene: -; clone size: -; J gene: TRBJ2-6; V gene: TRBV28
CDR3 DNA: TGTGCCAGCAGCTTAGCTGTGACCTACGAGCAGTACTTC; CDR3 protein: CASSLAVTYEQYF; D gene: -; clone size: -; J gene: TRBJ2-7; V gene: TRBV7-9
CDR3 DNA: TGTGCCAGCAGTTTATCAGGGGGCGGCAATCAGCCCCAGCATTTT; CDR3 protein: CASSLSGGGNQPQHF; D gene: TRBD1; clone size: once; J gene: TRBJ1-5; V gene: TRBV27
CDR3 DNA: TGTGCCAGCAGCCCTCCCACTAGCGGGAGTTCCAATGAGCAGTTCTTC; CDR3 protein: CASSPPTSGSSNEQFF; D gene: TRBD2; clone size: -; J gene: TRBJ2-1; V gene: TRBV4-2